These T cell receptor beta chains were read from a single sample in a study of blood T cell repertoires in COVID-19. The assay was immunoSEQ multiplex PCR, and TCRdb's table has in-frame clones only and misses some. The sample holds some 41,000 clones, around 81% seen once. Sample: peripheral blood. These receptor sequences come from a middle-aged man with active or convalescent COVID-19. CDR3s include the opening cysteine and the closing phenylalanine or tryptophan. D genes are given only for firm matches. A clone size is listed for some rows: how often the clone was seen (once, few, many), or a class if it is expanded.

DNA | CDR3 | V | D | J | size
TGTGCCAGCAGCTTCACGGACAGCGATAATTCACCCCTCCACTTT | CASSFTDSDNSPLHF | TRBV5-5 | - | TRBJ1-6 | -
TGTGCCAGCAGTTACGATTTGAGTCAGCCCCAGCATTTT | CASSYDLSQPQHF | TRBV6-5 | - | TRBJ1-5 | once
TGTGCCAGCAGTGAAACGGCGGTCTCAAATCAGCCCCAGCATTTT | CASSETAVSNQPQHF | TRBV2 | - | TRBJ1-5 | -
TGTGCCAGCAGCAAATTGACGGGGTCGTACACTGAAGCTTTCTTT | CASSKLTGSYTEAFF | TRBV21-1 | - | TRBJ1-1 | -
TGCGCCAGCAGCCAAGCAGGACAGGGCGAAAAACTGTTTTTT | CASSQAGQGEKLFF | TRBV4-3 | TRBD1 | TRBJ1-4 | -
TGTGCCAGTAGTGAGGGCAGGAGCGATGGCTACACCTTC | CASSEGRSDGYTF | TRBV19 | - | TRBJ1-2 | -
TGTGCCAGCAGCAGACAGTTAAATCAGCCCCAGCATTTT | CASSRQLNQPQHF | TRBV2 | - | TRBJ1-5 | -
TGTGCCAGCAGTTCTCCGGGATTAAGGACAGGGAGATTGGAACCCCTCCACTTT | CASSSPGLRTGRLEPLHF | TRBV28 | TRBD1 | TRBJ1-6 | -
TGCAGCGTTGTGGGGGGGGCAGGAGCGTATGAAGCTTTCTTT | CSVVGGAGAYEAFF | TRBV29-1 | - | TRBJ1-1 | -
TGTGCCAGCAGCGTAGCGGCAGGGATCTACAATGAGCAGTTCTTC | CASSVAAGIYNEQFF | TRBV9 | - | TRBJ2-1 | -
TGTGCCAGCAGCCCCTCTTGGGGGGGTAGCAATCAGCCCCAGCATTTT | CASSPSWGGSNQPQHF | TRBV3-1/TRBV3-2 | - | TRBJ1-5 | -
TGTGCCTGGGGGACAGGGCTCGCCGAGCAGTACTTC | CAWGTGLAEQYF | TRBV30 | TRBD1 | TRBJ2-7 | once
TGTGCCAGCAGTTACGAGGGGGACGGCTATGGCTACACCTTC | CASSYEGDGYGYTF | TRBV6-5 | - | TRBJ1-2 | -
TGTGCCAGCAGTTACGGGACAGGGGAAAGGGATACGCAGTATTTT | CASSYGTGERDTQYF | TRBV6-5 | TRBD1 | TRBJ2-3 | -
TGTGCCAGTAGTATTCGCGCGGGGTCAGGAATAAACACCGGGGAGCTGTTTTTT | CASSIRAGSGINTGELFF | TRBV19 | - | TRBJ2-2 | -
TGCGCCAGCAGCCAAGTCGTAACAGGGAACACTGAAGCTTTCTTT | CASSQVVTGNTEAFF | TRBV4-1 | - | TRBJ1-1 | -
TGTGCCAGCAGCTTATCACTCGGACTAGCGGGCCAAGAGACCCAGTACTTC | CASSLSLGLAGQETQYF | TRBV7-2 | TRBD2 | TRBJ2-5 | -
TGTGCCAGCAAAAGACGGGAGGGAGCGGGCAATGAGCAGTTCTTC | CASKRREGAGNEQFF | TRBV6-4 | TRBD2 | TRBJ2-1 | -
TGCAGTGCTAGTCCAACCAGACTGCCCTACGAGCAGTACTTC | CSASPTRLPYEQYF | TRBV20-1 | - | TRBJ2-7 | -
TGTGCCAGCAGTGGGGCGGATGTGGTTGGAGCTTTCTTT | CASSGADVVGAFF | TRBV28 | - | TRBJ1-1 | -
TGTGCCAGCAGCCCACTTGGTGGGAGAGAGACCCAGTACTTC | CASSPLGGRETQYF | TRBV7-7 | - | TRBJ2-5 | -
TGCGCCAGCAGCTTGGTCAATACAGACACAGATACGCAGTATTTT | CASSLVNTDTDTQYF | TRBV5-1 | - | TRBJ2-3 | -
TGCGCCAGCAGTCACACAGGACTAGCGGGAGCGAAGTACAATGAGCAGTTCTTC | CASSHTGLAGAKYNEQFF | TRBV10-1 | TRBD2 | TRBJ2-1 | few
TGCGCCAGCAGCTCGGAGGGGGCCGCCTATGGCTACACCTTC | CASSSEGAAYGYTF | TRBV5-1 | TRBD1 | TRBJ1-2 | -
TGTGCCTGGGGAGTCAAAGGAGGGACGCAGTATTTT | CAWGVKGGTQYF | TRBV30 | - | TRBJ2-3 | -
TGTGCCACCAGTGGTCTAGCGGGAGAATTTGGTTTCTACAATGAGCAGTTCTTC | CATSGLAGEFGFYNEQFF | TRBV24-1 | TRBD2 | TRBJ2-1 | -
TGCGCCAGCAGCTCCTCCGGGACAGGGCCCACAGATACGCAGTATTTT | CASSSSGTGPTDTQYF | TRBV5-1 | TRBD1 | TRBJ2-3 | -
TGTGCCAGCAGCTTAGGCTGGGGGGCCGGGGAGCTGTTTTTT | CASSLGWGAGELFF | TRBV11-1 | - | TRBJ2-2 | -
TGTGCCAGCACTTCGACTAGGAACTACGAGCAGTACTTC | CASTSTRNYEQYF | TRBV27 | - | TRBJ2-7 | -
TGCAGTGCTAGTCCTTCAGACAGATTCTATGAAGCTTTCTTT | CSASPSDRFYEAFF | TRBV20-1 | - | TRBJ1-1 | -
TGTGCCAGTAGTATGGGACACACCCCGGAGACCCAGTACTTC | CASSMGHTPETQYF | TRBV19 | - | TRBJ2-5 | -
TGCGCCAGCAGCTTGGGGGTCAGCGGGTCTAGGAGCGAGCAGTACTTC | CASSLGVSGSRSEQYF | TRBV5-1 | - | TRBJ2-7 | -
TGTGCCAGCAGCCTCCCTCAGGGGTTCATGAACACTGAAGCTTTCTTT | CASSLPQGFMNTEAFF | TRBV6-2/TRBV6-3 | - | TRBJ1-1 | -
TGTGCCTGGAGTGTAGTCCCCAGGGGGGTAAGATTCTATGGCTACACCTTC | CAWSVVPRGVRFYGYTF | TRBV30 | TRBD1 | TRBJ1-2 | -
TGCGCCAGCAGCTTGGGAGGGACTAGCGGGTTCAATGAGCAGTTCTTC | CASSLGGTSGFNEQFF | TRBV5-1 | TRBD2 | TRBJ2-1 | -
TGCGCCAGCTCGTCACAGGGGTCGAGCGGGGAGCTGTTTTTT | CASSSQGSSGELFF | TRBV5-1 | TRBD1 | TRBJ2-2 | -
TGCGCCAGCAGGTTGCGGGCTAGCGGGAAAGGGGTGCTGTTTTTT | CASRLRASGKGVLFF | TRBV10-1 | TRBD2 | TRBJ2-2 | -
TGTGCCAGCAGCCACGGGACTGGCGAGCAGTACTTC | CASSHGTGEQYF | TRBV14 | - | TRBJ2-7 | -
TGTGCCAGTAGTGCGAGACTTCTTTACGAGCAGTACTTC | CASSARLLYEQYF | TRBV19 | - | TRBJ2-7 | -
TGTGCCAGCAGCTTAGGGACTAGCGGGAGCTTCTACGAGCAGTACTTC | CASSLGTSGSFYEQYF | TRBV7-6 | TRBD2 | TRBJ2-7 | -
TGTGCCAGTAGTATAGCGGCTACAGGGGATAATGAAAAACTGTTTTTT | CASSIAATGDNEKLFF | TRBV19 | TRBD1 | TRBJ1-4 | -
TGTGCCAGTAGTATGCCGGGACTCACAGGACAACCCCAGCATTTT | CASSMPGLTGQPQHF | TRBV19 | - | TRBJ1-5 | once
TGTGCCAGCAGCCAAGGACTAGCGGGAGGCGAGACCCAGTACTTC | CASSQGLAGGETQYF | TRBV3-1/TRBV3-2 | TRBD2 | TRBJ2-5 | -
TGTGCCAGCAGCTTGGGGACAGGGGACGGCTACACCTTC | CASSLGTGDGYTF | TRBV7-3 | TRBD1 | TRBJ1-2 | -
TGTGCCAGTAGTCTCGACAGGGGGGCCCGGGCCCAGTACTTC | CASSLDRGARAQYF | TRBV19 | TRBD1 | TRBJ2-5 | -
TGTGCCAGCAGCCAACTAGCGGGGTCCGATACGCAGTATTTT | CASSQLAGSDTQYF | TRBV11-3 | TRBD2 | TRBJ2-3 | few
TGCGCCAGCAGCCAAGGACAGGCAGCTAACTATGGCTACACCTTC | CASSQGQAANYGYTF | TRBV4-1 | - | TRBJ1-2 | -
TGTGCCAGCAGCCAAGGGTGGCAGGGGCGCCACAATGAGCAGTTCTTC | CASSQGWQGRHNEQFF | TRBV3-1/TRBV3-2 | - | TRBJ2-1 | -
TGTGCCAGCAGTACCGGGAGAGCAGGGCTCCCGTGGCAGTACTTC | CASSTGRAGLPWQYF | TRBV27 | - | TRBJ2-7 | -
TGTGCCAGCAGTTACCTCGGACAAACCACCGGGGAGCTGTTTTTT | CASSYLGQTTGELFF | TRBV6-2/TRBV6-3 | - | TRBJ2-2 | -
TGTGCCACGAGAGACAGGGGAGCCCAGTACTTC | CATRDRGAQYF | TRBV10-3 | TRBD1 | TRBJ2-5 | -
TGTGCCAGCAGCCCCCCTGTAGCGGGAGTGAGGGATGAGCAGTTCTTC | CASSPPVAGVRDEQFF | TRBV9 | TRBD2 | TRBJ2-1 | -
TGCGCCAGCAGGCCAACTAGCGGGGGCTCCTACAATGAGCAGTTCTTC | CASRPTSGGSYNEQFF | TRBV10-2 | TRBD2 | TRBJ2-1 | -